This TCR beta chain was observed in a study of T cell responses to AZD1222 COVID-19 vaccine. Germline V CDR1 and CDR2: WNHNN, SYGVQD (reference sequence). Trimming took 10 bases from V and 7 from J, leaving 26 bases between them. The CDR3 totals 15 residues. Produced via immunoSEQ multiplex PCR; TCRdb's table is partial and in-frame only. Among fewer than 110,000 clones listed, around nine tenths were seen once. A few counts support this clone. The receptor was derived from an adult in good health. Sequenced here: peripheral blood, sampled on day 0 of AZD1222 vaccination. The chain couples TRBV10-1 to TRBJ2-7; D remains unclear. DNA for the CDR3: TGCGCCACCCTTCCCCCCTCCCTCTCTGCGTGGGAGCAGTACTTC. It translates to CATLPPSLSAWEQYF.